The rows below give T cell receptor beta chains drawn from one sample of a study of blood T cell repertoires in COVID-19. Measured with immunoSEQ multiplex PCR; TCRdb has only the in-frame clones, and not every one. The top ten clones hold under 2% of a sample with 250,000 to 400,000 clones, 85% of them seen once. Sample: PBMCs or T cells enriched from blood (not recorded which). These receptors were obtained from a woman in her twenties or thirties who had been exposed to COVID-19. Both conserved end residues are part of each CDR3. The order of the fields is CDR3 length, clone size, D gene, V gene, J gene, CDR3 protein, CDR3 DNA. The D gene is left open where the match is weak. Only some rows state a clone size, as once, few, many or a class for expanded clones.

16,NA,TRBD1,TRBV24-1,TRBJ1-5,CATSEGAGGPGQPQHF,TGTGCCACCAGTGAGGGAGCAGGGGGCCCGGGTCAGCCCCAGCATTTT
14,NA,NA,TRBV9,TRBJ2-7,CASSFGLSSYEQYF,TGTGCCAGCAGCTTCGGACTCAGCTCCTACGAGCAGTACTTC
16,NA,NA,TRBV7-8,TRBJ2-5,CASSLQTRYPQETQYF,TGTGCCAGCAGCTTACAGACACGTTACCCACAAGAGACCCAGTACTTC
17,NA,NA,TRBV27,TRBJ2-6,CASSEYREGSGANVLTF,TGTGCCAGCAGTGAATACAGAGAAGGCTCTGGGGCCAACGTCCTGACTTTC
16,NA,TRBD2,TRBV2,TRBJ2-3,CASSAFGGASADTQYF,TGTGCCAGCAGTGCTTTCGGGGGGGCTTCGGCAGATACGCAGTATTTT
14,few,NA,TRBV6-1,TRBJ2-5,CASSETRQGGTQYF,TGTGCCAGCAGTGAAACCCGGCAGGGTGGGACCCAGTACTTC
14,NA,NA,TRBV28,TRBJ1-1,CASSLRGAVTEAFF,TGTGCCAGCAGTCTTCGGGGGGCGGTTACTGAAGCTTTCTTT
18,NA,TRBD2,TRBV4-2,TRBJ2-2,CASRAGASGAGNTGELFF,TGTGCCAGCAGGGCAGGCGCTAGCGGGGCGGGCAACACCGGGGAGCTGTTTTTT
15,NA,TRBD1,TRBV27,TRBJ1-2,CASSNQDRGRNGYTF,TGTGCCAGCAGCAACCAGGACAGGGGGCGGAATGGCTACACCTTC
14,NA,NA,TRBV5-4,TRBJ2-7,CASSYLTGSYEQYF,TGTGCCAGCAGTTATTTAACAGGGTCCTACGAGCAGTACTTC
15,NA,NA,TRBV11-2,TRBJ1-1,CASSLRLGENTEAFF,TGTGCCAGCAGCTTAAGGCTGGGAGAGAACACTGAAGCTTTCTTT
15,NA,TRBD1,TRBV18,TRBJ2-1,CASSPVGTGGHEQFF,TGTGCCAGCTCACCCGTGGGGACAGGGGGTCATGAGCAGTTCTTC
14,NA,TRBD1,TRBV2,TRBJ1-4,CASSMTGPNEKLFF,TGTGCCAGCAGTATGACAGGGCCTAATGAAAAACTGTTTTTT
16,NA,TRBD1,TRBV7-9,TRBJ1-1,CASSLVLTGSNTEAFF,TGTGCCAGCAGCTTAGTACTGACAGGGTCGAACACTGAAGCTTTCTTT
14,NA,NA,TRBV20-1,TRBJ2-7,CSASFAGAAYEQYF,TGCAGTGCTAGTTTTGCAGGGGCGGCCTATGAGCAGTACTTC
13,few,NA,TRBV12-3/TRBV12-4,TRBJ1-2,CASSLARGHGYTF,TGTGCCAGCAGTTTAGCGCGGGGGCATGGCTACACCTTC
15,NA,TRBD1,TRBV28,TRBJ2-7,CASSLTGTGQGEQYF,TGTGCCAGCAGTTTAACCGGGACAGGGCAGGGGGAGCAGTACTTC
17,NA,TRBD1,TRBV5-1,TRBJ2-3,CASSQSNTGGASDTQYF,TGCGCCAGCAGCCAATCAAACACAGGGGGCGCCTCAGATACGCAGTATTTT
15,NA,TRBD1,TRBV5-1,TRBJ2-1,CASSHGQGSYNEQFF,TGCGCCAGCAGCCACGGACAGGGGTCCTACAATGAGCAGTTCTTC
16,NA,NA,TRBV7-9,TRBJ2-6,CASSLGAGSGANVLTF,TGTGCCAGCAGCTTGGGTGCGGGGTCCGGGGCCAACGTCCTGACTTTC
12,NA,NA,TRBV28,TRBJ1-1,CASRVGDREAFF,TGTGCCAGCAGGGTGGGAGACAGGGAAGCTTTCTTT
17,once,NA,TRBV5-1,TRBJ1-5,CASSLRGSYYSNQPQHF,TGCGCCAGCAGCTTGAGAGGCAGCTATTATAGCAATCAGCCCCAGCATTTT
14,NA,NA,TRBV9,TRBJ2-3,CASSVGGNVNTQYF,TGTGCCAGCAGCGTGGGGGGAAACGTAAATACGCAGTATTTT
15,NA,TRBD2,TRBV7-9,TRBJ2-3,CASSLAGGSAHTQYF,TGTGCCAGCAGCTTAGCGGGAGGGTCCGCCCATACGCAGTATTTT
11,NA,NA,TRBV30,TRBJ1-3,CAWREGHTIYF,TGTGCCTGGAGGGAGGGACACACCATATATTTT
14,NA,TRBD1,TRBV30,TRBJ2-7,CAWSTGTGNNEQYF,TGTGCCTGGAGCACCGGGACAGGGAACAACGAGCAGTACTTC
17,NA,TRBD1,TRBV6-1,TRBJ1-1,CASSVNLGQGANTEAFF,TGTGCCAGCAGTGTTAATTTGGGACAGGGGGCGAACACTGAAGCTTTCTTT
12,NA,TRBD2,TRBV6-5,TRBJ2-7,CASTRLAGEQYF,TGTGCCAGCACCAGACTAGCGGGAGAGCAGTACTTC
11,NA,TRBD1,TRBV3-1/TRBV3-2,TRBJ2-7,CASSQGQGQYF,TGTGCCAGCAGCCAAGGACAGGGGCAGTACTTC
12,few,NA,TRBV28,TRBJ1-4,CASRSSSEKLFF,TGTGCCAGCAGGTCGTCTTCGGAAAAACTGTTTTTT
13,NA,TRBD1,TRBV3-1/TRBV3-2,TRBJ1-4,CASSRTGDEKLFF,TGTGCCAGCAGTCGGACAGGGGATGAAAAACTGTTTTTT
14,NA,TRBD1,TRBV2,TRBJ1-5,CASRETGGNQPQHF,TGTGCCAGCAGGGAAACAGGGGGGAATCAGCCCCAGCATTTT
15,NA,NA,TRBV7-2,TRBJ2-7,CASSLALQGVYEQYF,TGTGCCAGCAGCTTAGCGTTACAGGGTGTCTACGAGCAGTACTTC
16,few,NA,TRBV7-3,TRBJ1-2,CASSNSWTPGGGGYTF,TGTGCCAGCAGCAACTCCTGGACACCCGGCGGGGGAGGCTACACCTTC
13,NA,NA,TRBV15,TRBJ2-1,CATSRDGEAEQFF,TGTGCCACCAGCAGAGATGGGGAGGCCGAGCAGTTCTTC
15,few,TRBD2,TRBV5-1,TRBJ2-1,CASSLGLAVYNEQFF,TGCGCCAGCAGCTTAGGACTAGCGGTCTACAATGAGCAGTTCTTC
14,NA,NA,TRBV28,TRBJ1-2,CASSQEGEDYGYTF,TGTGCCAGCAGTCAGGAGGGAGAGGACTATGGCTACACCTTC
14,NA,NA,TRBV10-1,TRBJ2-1,CASSDRAVYNEQFF,TGCGCCAGCAGTGACAGGGCCGTCTACAATGAGCAGTTCTTC
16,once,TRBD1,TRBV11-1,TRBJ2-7,CASSSYRDRASYEQYF,TGTGCCAGCAGCTCCTACCGGGACAGGGCATCCTACGAGCAGTACTTC
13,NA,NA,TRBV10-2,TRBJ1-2,CASSLSANYGYTF,TGCGCCAGCAGCTTATCAGCTAACTATGGCTACACCTTC
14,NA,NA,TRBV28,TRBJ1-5,CASSSREGWQPQHF,TGTGCCAGCAGTTCTCGGGAGGGCTGGCAGCCCCAGCATTTT
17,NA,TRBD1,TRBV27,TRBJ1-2,CASSSVDRAKANYGYTF,TGTGCCAGCAGTTCCGTCGACAGGGCTAAAGCTAACTATGGCTACACCTTC
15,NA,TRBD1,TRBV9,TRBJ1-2,CASSVWWQGDDGYTF,TGTGCCAGCAGCGTATGGTGGCAGGGGGACGATGGCTACACCTTC
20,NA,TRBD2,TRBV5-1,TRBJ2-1,CASSSSRQQLAGYSYNEQFF,TGCGCCAGCAGCTCAAGCCGACAGCAATTAGCGGGGTACTCCTACAATGAGCAGTTCTTC
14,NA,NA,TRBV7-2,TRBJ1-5,CASSLQGRYQPQHF,TGTGCCAGCAGCTTGCAGGGGCGCTATCAGCCCCAGCATTTT
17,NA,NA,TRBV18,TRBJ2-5,CASSPSGFRTVKETQYF,TGTGCCAGCTCACCATCGGGGTTTAGGACTGTTAAAGAGACCCAGTACTTC
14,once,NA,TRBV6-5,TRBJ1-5,CASISRQGNQPQHF,TGTGCCAGCATTTCCAGACAGGGCAATCAGCCCCAGCATTTT
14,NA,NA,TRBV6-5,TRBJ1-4,CASSWGGDNEKLFF,TGTGCCAGCAGTTGGGGGGGAGATAATGAAAAACTGTTTTTT
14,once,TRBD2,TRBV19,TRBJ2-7,CASKEREGQNEQYF,TGTGCCAGTAAGGAGCGGGAGGGCCAGAACGAGCAGTACTTC
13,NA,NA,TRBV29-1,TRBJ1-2,CSVEPQGYYGYTF,TGCAGCGTTGAGCCACAGGGCTACTATGGCTACACCTTC
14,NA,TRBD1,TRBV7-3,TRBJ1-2,CASSSQGALSGYTF,TGTGCCAGCAGCTCCCAGGGGGCCCTCTCCGGCTACACCTTC